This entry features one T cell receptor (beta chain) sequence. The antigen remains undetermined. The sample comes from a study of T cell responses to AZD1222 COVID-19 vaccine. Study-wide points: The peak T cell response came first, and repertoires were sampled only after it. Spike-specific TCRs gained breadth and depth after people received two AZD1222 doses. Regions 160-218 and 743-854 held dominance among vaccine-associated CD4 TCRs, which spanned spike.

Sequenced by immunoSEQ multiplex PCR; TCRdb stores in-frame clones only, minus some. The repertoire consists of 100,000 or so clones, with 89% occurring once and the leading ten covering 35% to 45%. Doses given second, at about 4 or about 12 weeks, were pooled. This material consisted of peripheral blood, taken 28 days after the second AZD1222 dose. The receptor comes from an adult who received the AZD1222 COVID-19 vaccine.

The CDR3 region is CASSTASGSGDNEQFF. The CDR3 DNA reads as TGTGCCAGCAGCACTGCGAGCGGGAGTGGGGACAATGAGCAGTTCTTC. The genes are TRBV7-6 and TRBJ2-1; TRBD2 aligns across 8 bases. This CDR3 is built from 16 residues. CDR1 is SGHVS, CDR2 FNYEAQ, per germline. Trimming took 5 bases from V and 5 from J; bases not matched to a gene: 11.